The 15 T cell receptor beta chains presented below share a single source sample, sequenced in a study of T-cell memory formation after mild COVID-19. From the 5' RACE reads, TCRdb called clonotypes with MiXCR, one entry per CDR3 protein. The sample carries about 190,000 distinct CDR3 sequences, about 11% recorded once. The sample was PBMCs or a T cell subset sorted from them (not recorded which). The receptor set was obtained from a man younger than 35 who had mild COVID-19 (a few samples of this study predate the infection). Cell type and time point are not known.

This clonotype came up a few times. This chain links TRBV12-3 or TRBV12-4 with TRBJ1-6; unclear D gene. The ends were cut back, 7 bases at V and 6 bases at J, with 13 bases in the middle. This CDR3 has 14 residues. The CDR3 spells CASKREGFNSPLHF. CDR3 nucleotides: TGTGCCAGCAAACGGGAGGGATTTAATTCACCCCTCCACTTT.

In its sample, this clonotype was seen many times. The V and J genes are TRBV3-1 and TRBJ2-3; TRBD2 aligns across 7 bases. The V gene's germline CDR1 is LGHDT and CDR2 YNNKEL (reference sequence). Trimming removed 4 bases from V and 4 bases from J; junction bases left unmatched: 2. The CDR3 spans 13 residues. DNA for the CDR3: TGTGCCAGCAGCCGAAGCGGGGCAGATACGCAGTATTTT. Translation: CASSRSGADTQYF.

This chain connects TRBV11-2 to TRBJ2-1, with D unclear. Germline V lookup: CDR1 SGHAT, CDR2 FQNNGV. The CDR3 has 15 amino acids. V lost 1 base, J lost 0 bases, and 7 bases lay in between. The CDR3 region has the DNA TGTGCCAGCAGCTTAGTTAGGGCCTCCTACAATGAGCAGTTCTTC. Protein product: CASSLVRASYNEQFF.

This chain joins TRBV7-9 and TRBJ2-7; D call uncertain. The CDR3 is made up of 13 amino acids. Germline lookup yields CDR1 SEHNR and CDR2 FQNEAQ (reference sequence). Trimming stripped 1 base from V and 5 bases from J, with 9 bases between. The CDR3 DNA sequence: TGTGCCAGCAGCTTAGACCCCACGGACGAGCAGTACTTC. This codes for CASSLDPTDEQYF.

This clonotype occurred many times. The chain is built from TRBV20-1 and TRBJ1-5; D unresolved. V lost 4 bases and J lost 1, with 17 bases in between. The CDR3 contains 16 residues. From germline, CDR1 is DFQATT and CDR2 SNEGSKA (reference sequence). The chain's CDR3 is CSAIDGPIASNQPQHF. The CDR3 DNA is TGCAGTGCTATCGACGGGCCCATAGCGAGCAATCAGCCCCAGCATTTT.

J is TRBJ1-3 and V is TRBV4-2; D remains ambiguous. The germline CDR1 and CDR2 sequences are LGHNA and YNFKEQ. This CDR3 is built from 17 residues. V was cut by 0 bases and J by 0 bases, with 12 bases left in between. The CDR3 here is CASSQDLGRSSGNTIYF. The CDR3, as DNA: TGTGCCAGCAGCCAAGACTTGGGCAGAAGCTCTGGAAACACCATATATTTT.

The chain combines TRBV7-9 with TRBJ2-7, with D uncertain. This CDR3 is built from 11 residues. Looked up from germline, CDR1 is SEHNR and CDR2 is FQNEAQ (reference sequence). Trimming shortened V by 5 bases and J by 5 bases, and 7 bases separated the two germline ends. The CDR3 DNA reads TGTGCCAGCAGCCCCTCTGACGAGCAGTACTTC. The encoded protein is CASSPSDEQYF.

In this sample, this clonotype turned up a few times. The rearrangement uses TRBV7-8 and TRBJ1-6, with no clear D. This CDR3 is built from 16 residues. Trimming pared 4 bases from V and 0 bases from J, leaving 10 bases between. Germline V gene data show CDR1 as SGHVS and CDR2 as FQNEAQ. The CDR3 protein is CASSSMGGSYNSPLHF. In DNA, the CDR3 is TGTGCCAGCAGCTCCATGGGCGGCTCCTATAATTCACCCCTCCACTTT.

The rearrangement joins TRBV14 to TRBJ1-2; no clear D. The CDR3 covers 15 residues. Trimming cost V 2 bases and J 4 bases, with 14 bases left between them. Germline loops: CDR1 SGHDN, CDR2 FVKESK. The CDR3 coding sequence is TGTGCCAGCAGCCAATACATAGGACGGATCTATGGCTACACCTTC. The encoded protein is CASSQYIGRIYGYTF.

A few counts support this clonotype. CDR3 bases: TGCGCCAGCAGCCAAGGAGGGGTGGGGACCCAGTACTTC. This encodes CASSQGGVGTQYF. V is TRBV4-1 and J is TRBJ2-5; tentatively, D is TRBD1 or TRBD2 (5 bases each). The ends were cut back, 1 base at V and 7 bases at J, with 10 bases in the middle. The CDR3 is 13 residues long. Germline values: CDR1 MGHRA, CDR2 YSYEKL.

V usage is TRBV20-1 and J usage is TRBJ2-2, with 9 positions matching TRBD2. Germline V lookup: CDR1 DFQATT, CDR2 SNEGSKA (reference sequence). The CDR3 totals 15 residues. Trimming removed 1 base from V and 7 bases from J; junction bases left unmatched: 7. CDR3 sequence: CSARVAGALIGELFF. CDR3 bases: TGCAGTGCTAGAGTAGCGGGGGCTCTCATCGGGGAGCTGTTTTTT.

The chain has TRBV4-1 and TRBJ1-2, with unresolved D. This CDR3 is 13 amino acids long. V gave up 0 bases and J gave up 6 bases, with 8 bases separating them. Per the germline V gene, CDR1 is MGHRA and CDR2 is YSYEKL. In DNA, the CDR3 is TGCGCCAGCAGCCAAGAAATGACGCATGGCTACACCTTC. It translates to CASSQEMTHGYTF.

The V call is TRBV6-6, the J call TRBJ2-3; tentative D call: TRBD1 (6 bases). CDR3 length equals 17 residues. Germline-derived CDR1 and CDR2 are MNHNY and SVGAGI (reference sequence). Trimming stripped 6 bases from V and 4 bases from J, with 23 bases between. CDR3 protein: CASREDSSFIIPDTQYF. CDR3 bases: TGTGCCAGCAGGGAGGACAGCTCTTTCATCATCCCAGATACGCAGTATTTT.

This chain connects TRBV7-2 to TRBJ1-2; D unclear. The germline V and J ends were trimmed by 5 bases and 4 bases, with 14 bases remaining between them. The CDR3 is 14 residues long. Germline V CDR1 and CDR2: SGHTA, FQGNSA. CDR3 bases: TGTGCCAGCAGCCCCGTGGGAGCCCTCTATGGCTACACCTTC. It encodes CASSPVGALYGYTF. Together with reference TRBV7-2 and TRBJ1-2, the CDR3 gives the full variable domain: GAGVSQSPSNKVTEKGKDVELRCDPISGHTALYWYRQSLGQGLEFLIYFQGNSAPDKSGLPSDRFSAERTGGSVSTLTIQRTQQEDSAVYLCASSPVGALYGYTFGSGTRLTVV.

This clonotype was recorded a few times. It may be a read error: a sequence one base away is much more abundant. The chain is built from TRBV2 and TRBJ2-1, with D hard to call. V gave up 3 bases and J gave up 4 bases, with 1 base separating them. CDR1 and CDR2 from the germline V gene are SNHLY and FYNNEI. The CDR3 consists of 11 residues. The CDR3 nucleotides read TGTGCCAGCAGTGATTACAATGAGCAGTTCTTC. This gives the protein CASSDYNEQFF.